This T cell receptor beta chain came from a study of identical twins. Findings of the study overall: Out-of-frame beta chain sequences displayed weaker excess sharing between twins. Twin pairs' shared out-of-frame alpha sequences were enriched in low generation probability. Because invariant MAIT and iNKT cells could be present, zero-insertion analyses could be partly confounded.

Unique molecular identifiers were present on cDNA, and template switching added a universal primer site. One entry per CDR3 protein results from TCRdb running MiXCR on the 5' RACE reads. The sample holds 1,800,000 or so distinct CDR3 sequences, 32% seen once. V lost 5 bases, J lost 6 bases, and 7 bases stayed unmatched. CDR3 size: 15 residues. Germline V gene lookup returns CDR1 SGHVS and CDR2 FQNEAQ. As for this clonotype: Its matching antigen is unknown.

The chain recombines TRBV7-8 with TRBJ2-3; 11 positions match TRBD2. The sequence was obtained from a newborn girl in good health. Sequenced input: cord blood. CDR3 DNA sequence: TGTGCCAGCAGCCCGGGACTAGCGGTGGCGGATACGCAGTATTTT. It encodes CASSPGLAVADTQYF. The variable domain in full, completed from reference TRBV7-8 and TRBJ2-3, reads GAGVSQSPRYKVAKRGQDVALRCDPISGHVSLFWYQQALGQGPEFLTYFQNEAQLDKSGLPSDRFFAERPEGSVSTLKIQRTQQEDSAVYLCASSPGLAVADTQYFGPGTRLTVL.